This T cell receptor beta chain was recorded in a study of identical twins. TCRdb reprocessed the 5' RACE reads with MiXCR, giving one entry per CDR3 protein. This table holds around 280,000 distinct CDR3 sequences, about 8.3% found once. V shed 5 bases, J shed 4 bases, and the junction held 4 bases outside the gene matches. Germline-derived CDR1 and CDR2 are SEHNR and FQNEAQ (reference sequence). The CDR3 has 14 residues. This clonotype has more than one count but fewer than ten. These data are also associated with another study on yellow fever vaccine responses in identical twins.

The V and J genes are TRBV7-9 and TRBJ2-4; 8 nucleotides align to TRBD1. This TCR came from a woman under 30 in good health. The sequenced material came from memory (CD45RO+) T cells sorted from blood. The CDR3 protein is CASSTGTGKNIQYF. The CDR3 region has the DNA TGTGCCAGCAGCACCGGGACAGGAAAAAACATTCAGTACTTC.